This T cell receptor beta chain is drawn from a study of cytomegalovirus exposure and HLA in healthy donors. PCR amplification relied on 60 Vbeta primers (plus 13 Jbeta primers). Here immunoSEQ multiplex PCR was the method, and the copy in TCRdb shows in-frame clones only, minus some. In the table there are around 140,000 clones, around 84% of which are singletons. The CDR3 is 16 residues long. The receptor's source is a man aged 50 or older in good health and CMV-seronegative. The sequenced material came from PBMCs. J is TRBJ1-1 and V is TRBV21-1. TRBV21-1 is listed as a pseudogene. CDR3 DNA: TGTGCCAGCAGCAAGCCGGTAGAGATCAATAACACTGAAGCTTTCTTT. This codes for CASSKPVEINNTEAFF.